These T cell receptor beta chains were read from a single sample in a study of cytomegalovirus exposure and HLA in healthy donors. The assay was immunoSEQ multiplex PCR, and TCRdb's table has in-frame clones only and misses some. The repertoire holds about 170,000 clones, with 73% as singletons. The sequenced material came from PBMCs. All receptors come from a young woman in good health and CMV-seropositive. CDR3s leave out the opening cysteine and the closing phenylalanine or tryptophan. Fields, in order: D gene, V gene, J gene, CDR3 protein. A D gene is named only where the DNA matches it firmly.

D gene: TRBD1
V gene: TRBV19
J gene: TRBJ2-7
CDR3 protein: ASSILTGANYEQY

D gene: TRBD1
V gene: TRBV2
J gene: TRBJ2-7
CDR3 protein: ASSDWGQGGSYEQY

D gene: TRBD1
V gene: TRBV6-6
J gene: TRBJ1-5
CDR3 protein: ASRGDRLAQPQH

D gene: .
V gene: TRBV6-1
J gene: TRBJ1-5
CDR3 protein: ASSEARRQPQH

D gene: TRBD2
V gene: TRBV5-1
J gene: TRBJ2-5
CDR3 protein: ASSLGPGTSGGGETQY

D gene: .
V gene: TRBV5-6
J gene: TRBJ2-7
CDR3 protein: ASSLYRVVPYEQY

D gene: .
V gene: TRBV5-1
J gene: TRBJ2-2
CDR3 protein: ASSLLRCPNTGELF

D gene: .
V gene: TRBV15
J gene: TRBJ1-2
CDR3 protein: ATTTLGDYGYT

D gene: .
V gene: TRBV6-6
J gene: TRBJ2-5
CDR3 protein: ASSPGAETQY

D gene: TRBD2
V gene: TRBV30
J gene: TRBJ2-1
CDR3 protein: AWMAGRGGEQF

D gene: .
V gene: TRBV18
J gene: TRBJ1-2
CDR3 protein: ASSPLGVGGQSSVGYT

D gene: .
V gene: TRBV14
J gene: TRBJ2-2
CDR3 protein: ASSSTGYTGELF

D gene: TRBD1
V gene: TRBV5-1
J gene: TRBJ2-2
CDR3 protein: ASSLEGQGRSGELF

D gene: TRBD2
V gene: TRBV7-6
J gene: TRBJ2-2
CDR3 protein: ASSLSTSGPGELF

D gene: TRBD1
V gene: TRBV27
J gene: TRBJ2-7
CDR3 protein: ASSEGQESSYEQY

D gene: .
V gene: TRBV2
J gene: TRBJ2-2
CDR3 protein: ASSDYTRGTGELF

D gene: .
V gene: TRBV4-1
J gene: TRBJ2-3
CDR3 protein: ASSLTIASGTDTQY

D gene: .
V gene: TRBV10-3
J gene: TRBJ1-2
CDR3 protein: AISFSQECGYT

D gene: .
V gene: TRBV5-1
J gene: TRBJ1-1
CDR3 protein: ASSLGQGIWENTEAF

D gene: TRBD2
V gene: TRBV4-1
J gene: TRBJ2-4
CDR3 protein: ASSLAGKNIQY

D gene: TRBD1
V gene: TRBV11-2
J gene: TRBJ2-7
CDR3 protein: ASSLDPPGQGYGQY

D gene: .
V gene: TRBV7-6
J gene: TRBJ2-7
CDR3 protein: ASSSTRTSYEQY

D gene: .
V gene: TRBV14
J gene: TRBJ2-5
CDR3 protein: ASSQTRQDQETQY

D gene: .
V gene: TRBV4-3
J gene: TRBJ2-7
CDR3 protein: ASSQGGAPRDEQY

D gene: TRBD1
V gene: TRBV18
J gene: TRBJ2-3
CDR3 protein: ASSPRQGETTDTQY

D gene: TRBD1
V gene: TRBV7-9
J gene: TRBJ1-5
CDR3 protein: SSSLGQGSGSNQPQH

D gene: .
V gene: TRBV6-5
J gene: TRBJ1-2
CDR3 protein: ASSSTSGFWGYT

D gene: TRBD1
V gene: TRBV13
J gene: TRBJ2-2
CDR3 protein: ASSLHGQGAGELF

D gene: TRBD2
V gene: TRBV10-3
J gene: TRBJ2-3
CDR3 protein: AIRPGDGLAGRGGTDTQY

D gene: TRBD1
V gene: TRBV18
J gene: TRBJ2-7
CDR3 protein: ASSLMQGVSYEQY

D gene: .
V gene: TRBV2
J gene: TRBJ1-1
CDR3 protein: ASKTVNTEAF

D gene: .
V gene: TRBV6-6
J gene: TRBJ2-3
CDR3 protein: ASSSQSPSTDTQY

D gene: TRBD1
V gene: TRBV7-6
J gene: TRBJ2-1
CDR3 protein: ASSTGTGGNEQF

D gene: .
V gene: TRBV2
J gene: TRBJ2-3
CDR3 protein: ASSEGQGTDTQY

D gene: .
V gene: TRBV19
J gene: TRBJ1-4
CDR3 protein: ASKVKEATNEKLF

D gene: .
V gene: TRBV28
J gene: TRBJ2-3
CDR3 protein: ASSSRQADTQY

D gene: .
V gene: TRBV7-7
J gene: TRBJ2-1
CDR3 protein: ASSTLSDSEQF

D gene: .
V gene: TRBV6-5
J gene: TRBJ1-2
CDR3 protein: ASSYGKGGANYGYT

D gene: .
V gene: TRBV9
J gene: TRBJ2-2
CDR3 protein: ASSVRVGSGELF

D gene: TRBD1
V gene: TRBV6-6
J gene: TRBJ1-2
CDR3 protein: ASSSPRTGAAGYT

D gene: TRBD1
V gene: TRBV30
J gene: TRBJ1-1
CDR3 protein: AWSGDRRNTEAF

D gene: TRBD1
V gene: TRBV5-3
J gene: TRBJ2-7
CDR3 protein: ARNSDRVPLHEQY

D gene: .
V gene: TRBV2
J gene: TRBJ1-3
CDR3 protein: ASSADSSGNTIY

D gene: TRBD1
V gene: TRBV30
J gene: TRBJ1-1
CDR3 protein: AWWFLQGGKAF

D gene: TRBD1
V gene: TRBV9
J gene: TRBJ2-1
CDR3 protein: ASSVGGQTINEQF

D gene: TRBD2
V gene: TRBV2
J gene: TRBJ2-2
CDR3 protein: ASSARLAGGTNTGELF

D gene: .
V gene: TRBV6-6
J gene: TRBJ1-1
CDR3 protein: ASSSTRGIEAF

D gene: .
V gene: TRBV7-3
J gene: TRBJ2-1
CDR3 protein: ASSLRGGQVNEQF